This TCR beta chain was captured in a study of neurological immune-mediated disorders. Study conclusions and caveats: One cluster of related CDR3 sequences contained, by phylogenetic grouping, the repertoires of 18 of 34 multiple sclerosis patients and formed a possible signature. There was no clinical or MRI feature that showed an association with the multiple sclerosis repertoire cluster.

The V gene lost 0 bases and the J gene lost 6 bases, with 16 bases spanning the gap. Germline V lookup: CDR1 SGDLS, CDR2 YYNGEE. The CDR3 length is 16 residues. MiXCR, run by TCRdb on the 5' RACE reads, gives a single entry per CDR3 protein. The sample includes about 65,000 distinct CDR3 sequences, over 4% seen only once; the top ten take around 2.6%. This clonotype came up many times. Antigen unknown. PBMCs numbering 2 million and stored at -80 C yielded the unsorted libraries. Specimen: PBMCs. V is TRBV9 and J is TRBJ2-1; possibly TRBD1 for D (5 bases). The clonotype originates from a man aged 50-60 years with multiple sclerosis. The CDR3 is CASSVDDSKFSNEQFF. The CDR3 DNA is TGTGCCAGCAGCGTAGATGACAGTAAATTTTCCAATGAGCAGTTCTTC.